This TCR beta chain was sequenced for a study of T cells and copy number aberrations in small-cell lung cancer (dated by TCRdb to about 2021). Background on the whole study: To relate T cell metrics to mutations and copy number aberrations, the same tumor regions underwent both TCR repertoire sequencing and whole-exome sequencing. Tumor TCR data were available for roughly 17 patients, and 12 to 15 patients had TCR data from both tumor and normal tissue. General conclusions and limits of the study: All specimens were formalin-fixed paraffin-embedded tissue, which is known to introduce sequencing artifacts. Because surgical resection is uncommon in small-cell lung cancer, the study was limited by a small sample size, and the findings need validation. Tumors had lower T-cell density, richness and clonality than adjacent lung tissue, though the difference in density was not significant.

TCR-beta CDR3 regions were amplified from genomic DNA with the immunoSEQ hsTCRB Kit using multiplexed V- and J-gene primers. Unique DNA barcodes were added in a second PCR, and the samples were pooled together with one negative control and one positive control. Pooled TCR-beta libraries were sequenced on an Illumina MiSeq with a 150-cycle paired-end protocol. The paper's data handling went like this. Raw sequencing data were processed by Adaptive Biotechnologies into a report containing normalized, annotated TCR-beta repertoires. T-cell density was calculated by normalizing TCR-beta templates to usable DNA, with usable DNA estimated through amplification of housekeeping genes. Richness was the count of unique rearrangements, and clonality was defined as 1 minus Pielou's evenness. This immuneACCESS table, as held by TCRdb, lists in-frame sequences with V and J called but not all clones. Of the missing ones, under half trace to an unresolved V gene in checked studies; the others have no known cause. Clone size and the V and J calls come from that table; the DNA yielded D and trimming. Within this sample are thousands of clones, with 76% of them counted one time only. Around 9.9% of the sample comes from the top ten.

The donors were limited-stage small-cell lung cancer patients who had surgical resection in Hangzhou, China, between the late 2000s and the early 2020s. All donors had upfront surgery without preoperative chemotherapy or radiotherapy, and none received immunotherapy before or after surgery. In the sequenced cohort of approximately 20 patients, every patient was either a smoker or a heavy second-hand smoker. Adjacent normal lung tissue was taken at least 2 cm away from the tumor margin, and two pathologists confirmed morphologically that the tissue was free of malignant cells. The study used multi-region TCR-beta sequencing of resected limited-stage small-cell lung cancers together with tumor-adjacent lung tissue to characterize T cell repertoire heterogeneity. Genomic DNA was extracted from FFPE tissue using the AllPrep DNA/RNA FFPE Kit (Qiagen). On this clone itself: The antigen this receptor binds is unknown. The sample holds no much larger clone one base away, and base qualities are not on file.

After removal of 1 base from V and 5 bases from J, the junction retains 5 bases not matched to a gene. The CDR3 holds 15 amino acids from the cysteine to the phenylalanine. The DNA shown is the 45-base CDR3, in frame from base 1. CDR1 and CDR2 (SGDLS, YYNGEE) derive from the germline V gene. This receptor was taken from a woman aged 70-85 years with small cell lung cancer. Some clones in this sample may be carry-over from other donors' samples. The V gene is TRBV9 and the J gene is TRBJ2-1, and 8 junctional nucleotides match TRBD2. Source material: normal tissue next to the tumor. The CDR3 protein: CASSVRTSSDNEQFF. The nucleotide sequence reads as follows: TGTGCCAGCAGCGTAAGGACTAGCAGCGACAATGAGCAGTTCTTC.